The 27 T cell receptor beta chains listed next were all sequenced from one sample in a study of cytomegalovirus exposure and HLA in healthy donors. Researchers ran the PCR with 60 Vbeta and 13 Jbeta primers. The protocol was immunoSEQ multiplex PCR, while the TCRdb copy is restricted to in-frame clones and leaves out a portion. This sample has about 79,000 clones, with approximately 69% found just once. Sample: PBMCs. Receptor source: a man aged 40-50 years in good health and CMV-seropositive.

The genes are TRBV4-2 and TRBJ2-1; 8 positions match TRBD2. The V gene's germline CDR1 is LGHNA and CDR2 YNFKEQ. After removal of 3 bases from V and 2 bases from J, the junction contained 9 bases not matched to a gene. The CDR3 loop spans 17 amino acids. The CDR3 sequence is CASSQTGVAGTYNEQFF. The CDR3 bases are TGTGCCAGCAGCCAGACCGGAGTAGCGGGGACCTACAATGAGCAGTTCTTC.

The genes are TRBV19 and TRBJ1-6; no reliable D call. The CDR3 is made up of 16 amino acids. Deletions cut 3 bases from V and 7 bases from J, with 16 bases between. Germline assignment: CDR1 LNHDA and CDR2 SQIVND (reference sequence). The CDR3: CASSILLTPGNSPLHF. CDR3 nucleotides: TGTGCCAGTAGTATTCTTCTGACACCTGGGAATTCACCCCTCCACTTT.

V gene TRBV5-1 combines with J gene TRBJ2-7; the D gene is possibly TRBD1 (6 bases). The CDR3 contains 14 residues. Trimming pared 2 bases from V and 5 bases from J, leaving 14 bases between. The germline gives CDR1 SGHRS, CDR2 YFSETQ. As DNA, the CDR3 is TGCGCCAGCAGCTTATCGGACAGTCGGGACGAGCAGTACTTC. This translates into CASSLSDSRDEQYF.

V is TRBV28 and J is TRBJ1-1; TRBD1 matches at 10 bases. This CDR3 contains 15 residues. Germline assignment: CDR1 MDHEN and CDR2 SYDVKM. V trimming: 5 bases; J trimming: 3 bases; junction bases outside the gene matches: 6. The CDR3 protein is CASSPRDRGYTEAFF. The CDR3 coding sequence is TGTGCCAGCAGTCCCCGGGACAGGGGATACACTGAAGCTTTCTTT.

V usage is TRBV4-1 and J usage is TRBJ2-2, with 9 positions matching TRBD1. With V trimmed by 3 bases and J by 7 bases, 6 bases remained unmatched. This CDR3 region has 15 residues. The V gene's germline CDR1 is MGHRA and CDR2 YSYEKL. DNA for the CDR3: TGCGCCAGCAGCCAGAGCGGGACAGGGATCGGGGAGCTGTTTTTT. Protein: CASSQSGTGIGELFF.

This clone has more than one count but fewer than ten. The V call is TRBV7-9, the J call TRBJ2-3; D perhaps matches TRBD2 (6 bases). V gave up 1 base and J gave up 0 bases, with 8 bases separating them. The CDR3 has 15 amino acids. CDR1 and CDR2 from the germline V gene are SEHNR and FQNEAQ (reference sequence). DNA of the CDR3: TGTGCCAGCAGCTTAGTCAGCGGGAGCACAGATACGCAGTATTTT. Its protein is CASSLVSGSTDTQYF.

There are a few counts of this clone. The chain joins TRBV7-3 to TRBJ2-3; D possibly corresponds to TRBD2 (5 bases). The germline V gene has CDR1 SGHTA and CDR2 FQGTGA. V lost 2 bases, J lost 4 bases, and 13 bases lay in between. This CDR3 comprises 15 residues. CDR3 region: CASSLGPDSADTQYF. The DNA for the CDR3 is TGTGCCAGCAGCTTAGGCCCTGATAGCGCAGATACGCAGTATTTT.

The chain is built from TRBV5-1 and TRBJ1-4; D unresolved. This CDR3 is 13 amino acids long. Germline values: CDR1 SGHRS, CDR2 YFSETQ. V lost 6 bases and J 7 bases, leaving 13 bases between the germline ends. The CDR3 sequence is CASNLAAGEKLFF. The CDR3 DNA sequence: TGCGCCAGCAATCTTGCAGCGGGTGAAAAACTGTTTTTT.

This clone was seen more than once but under ten times. The chain combines TRBV2 with TRBJ1-5; TRBD1 aligns across 11 bases. The CDR3 loop spans 14 amino acids. The trim removed 4 bases at V and 5 bases at J, leaving 1 base unmatched. Germline assignment: CDR1 SNHLY and CDR2 FYNNEI. CDR3 protein: CASSGGQGDQPQHF. The CDR3 DNA sequence: TGTGCCAGCAGTGGGGGACAGGGGGATCAGCCCCAGCATTTT.

The gene calls are TRBV5-4 and TRBJ2-3; the D gene is possibly TRBD1 (5 bases). V lost 4 bases to trimming and J lost 0 bases, with 9 bases between them. CDR3 length: 14 residues. The V gene's germline CDR1 is SGHNT and CDR2 YYREEE (reference sequence). This CDR3 reads CASSGQGSTDTQYF. The CDR3 DNA reads as TGTGCCAGCAGCGGCCAGGGTAGCACAGATACGCAGTATTTT.

The chain is built from TRBV11-3 and TRBJ2-3; 8 bases map to TRBD2. Per the germline V gene, CDR1 is SGHNT and CDR2 is YENEEA. V lost 1 base to trimming and J lost 0 bases; unmatched junction nucleotides: 0. The CDR3 spans 15 residues. The CDR3 DNA is TGTGCCAGCAGCTTAGCGGGGGGGAGCACAGATACGCAGTATTTT. Encoded protein: CASSLAGGSTDTQYF.

The chain is built from TRBV5-1 and TRBJ1-1; maybe TRBD1 (5 bases). Trimming shortened V by 4 bases and J by 1 base, and 17 bases separated the two germline ends. The CDR3 extends over 16 amino acids. Germline CDR1 reads SGHRS; CDR2 reads YFSETQ. The CDR3 DNA sequence: TGCGCCAGCAGCCCCCTTTCCAGGGATCCGAACACTGAAGCTTTCTTT. Protein product: CASSPLSRDPNTEAFF.

This chain joins TRBV7-9 and TRBJ2-2; 9 bases match TRBD2. The CDR3 has 15 residues. The V gene end was trimmed by 6 bases and the J gene end by 3 bases; junction bases not matched to a gene: 5. Per the germline V gene, CDR1 is SEHNR and CDR2 is FQNEAQ (reference sequence). The CDR3 bases are TGTGCCAGCAGACTTAGCGGGAGCCACACCGGGGAGCTGTTTTTT. Encoded protein: CASRLSGSHTGELFF.

The rearrangement links TRBV5-1 to TRBJ2-3, with 8 bases matching TRBD2. V was clipped by 4 bases and J by 0 bases; unmatched bases: 13. The CDR3 length is 18 residues. Germline CDR1 and CDR2: SGHRS and YFSETQ. This CDR3 is CASSLLGTSSFSTDTQYF. The CDR3 DNA is TGCGCCAGCAGCCTCTTAGGGACTAGTAGCTTTAGCACAGATACGCAGTATTTT.

The V gene is TRBV5-4, the J gene TRBJ1-1; tentatively, D is TRBD1 (5 bases). Germline assignment: CDR1 SGHNT and CDR2 YYREEE (reference sequence). V was pared by 2 bases and J by 1 base, with 6 bases between. The CDR3 runs to 13 residues. The CDR3 nucleotides read TGTGCCAGCAGCTTTGACAGGAACACTGAAGCTTTCTTT. Translation: CASSFDRNTEAFF.

V usage is TRBV29-1 and J usage is TRBJ1-5, with D perhaps TRBD1 (5 bases). The germline V and J ends were trimmed by 7 bases and 2 bases, with 21 bases remaining between them. Germline loops: CDR1 SQVTM, CDR2 ANQGSEA. The CDR3 length is 16 residues. The CDR3 DNA reads TGCAGCGCGACCACCCCAGGGCGTCGGGGCAATCAGCCCCAGCATTTT. Protein product: CSATTPGRRGNQPQHF.

The rearrangement uses TRBV5-4 and TRBJ2-7; TRBD2 is a possible D gene (6 bases). There are 16 residues in the CDR3. V lost 3 bases and J lost 2, with 18 bases in between. Germline V CDR1 and CDR2: SGHNT, YYREEE (reference sequence). The CDR3 sequence: CASSSHGGLIAYEQYF. Here the CDR3 DNA reads TGTGCCAGCAGCTCCCATGGAGGGCTGATAGCCTACGAGCAGTACTTC.

CDR3 DNA sequence: TGTGCCAGCAGCTTAGGGGAAGGGGTTTCACCCCTCCACTTT. This encodes CASSLGEGVSPLHF. The gene calls are TRBV7-6 and TRBJ1-6; perhaps TRBD1 as D (5 bases). CDR1 is SGHVS, CDR2 FNYEAQ, per germline. The CDR3 length is 14 residues. The ends were cut back, 1 base at V and 9 bases at J, with 10 bases in the middle.

This clone was seen only a few times. The chain is built from TRBV4-3 and TRBJ1-2, with 9 bases identical to TRBD1. The trim removed 0 bases at V and 4 bases at J, leaving 6 bases unmatched. The CDR3 sequence is 16 residues long. Germline V gives CDR1 LGHNA, CDR2 YSLEER. In DNA, the CDR3 is TGCGCCAGCAGCCAAGATGCCCGGGACAGGGCCTATGGCTACACCTTC. This codes for CASSQDARDRAYGYTF.

This clone was recorded a few times. The chain has TRBV19 and TRBJ1-5, with 12 bases matching TRBD1. Trimming took 5 bases from V and 6 from J; bases not matched to a gene: 17. The CDR3 has 19 residues. Germline V CDR1 and CDR2: LNHDA, SQIVND (reference sequence). The CDR3 nucleotides are TGTGCCAGTAGTTCCGGAAGAACCGGGACAGGGGGCGCGGGTCAGCCCCAGCATTTT. This translates into CASSSGRTGTGGAGQPQHF.

V gene TRBV7-9 combines with J gene TRBJ2-3, with TRBD2 identical over 11 bases. J lost 0 bases, V lost 6 bases, and 2 bases had no gene match. Germline CDR1 SEHNR, CDR2 FQNEAQ (reference sequence). CDR3 length: 15 residues. The CDR3 loop reads CASSWTSGSTDTQYF. The CDR3 nucleotides are TGTGCCAGCAGTTGGACTAGCGGGAGCACAGATACGCAGTATTTT.

The rearrangement joins TRBV5-1 to TRBJ2-7; D remains unclear. The CDR3 spans 15 residues. Trimming removed 4 bases at V and 2 bases at J, with 16 bases between. Germline V gene data show CDR1 as SGHRS and CDR2 as YFSETQ. The CDR3 sequence: CASSPGSSQTYEQYF. For the CDR3, the DNA is TGCGCCAGCAGCCCCGGTTCGTCCCAAACCTACGAGCAGTACTTC. The complete variable domain, with remaining parts taken from reference TRBV5-1 and TRBJ2-7, reads KAGVTQTPRYLIKTRGQQVTLSCSPISGHRSVSWYQQTPGQGLQFLFEYFSETQRNKGNFPGRFSGRQFSNSRSEMNVSTLELGDSALYLCASSPGSSQTYEQYFGPGTRLTVT.

This rearrangement joins TRBV6-1 to TRBJ2-5; a possible D gene is TRBD2 (7 bases). The DNA end favors TRBJ2-7, so the J call may be wrong. This CDR3 is built from 14 residues. CDR1 and CDR2 from the germline V gene are MNHNS and SASEGT. The CDR3: CASEGGFPSYEQYF. DNA of the CDR3: TGTGCCAGTGAGGGGGGGTTCCCCTCCTACGAGCAGTACTTC.

The chain combines TRBV27 with TRBJ2-7; 8 nucleotides match TRBD1. The CDR3 consists of 14 residues. V was pared by 2 bases and J by 6 bases, with 6 bases of the junction left unmatched. Germline V CDR1 and CDR2: MNHEY, SMNVEV (reference sequence). The CDR3 DNA follows: TGTGCCAGCAGTTTAAAGCAGGGGGCGTTCGAGCAGTACTTC. Its protein product is CASSLKQGAFEQYF.

The chain recombines TRBV9 with TRBJ2-1; a possible D gene is TRBD1 (5 bases). Germline-derived CDR1 and CDR2 are SGDLS and YYNGEE. The CDR3 has 16 amino acids. Trimming pared 0 bases from V and 9 bases from J, leaving 19 bases between. Written as DNA, the CDR3 is TGTGCCAGCAGCGTAGGAGGCAGGGATGGGGCCGCTGAGCAGTTCTTC. Translation gives CASSVGGRDGAAEQFF.

This clone was seen a few times. V usage is TRBV9 and J usage is TRBJ2-1; D remains ambiguous. The germline V gene encodes CDR1 SGDLS and CDR2 YYNGEE. V lost 1 base to trimming and J lost 2 bases, with 10 bases between them. CDR3 length: 15 amino acids. The CDR3: CASSVQVAPYNEQFF. The DNA of the CDR3 is TGTGCCAGCAGCGTACAGGTTGCCCCCTACAATGAGCAGTTCTTC.

This clone was counted only a few times. V gene TRBV7-2 combines with J gene TRBJ1-4, with TRBD1 as a possible D gene (6 bases). Germline CDR1 and CDR2: SGHTA and FQGNSA. Trimming cost V 5 bases and J 7 bases, with 11 bases left between them. This CDR3 comprises 13 residues. DNA of the CDR3: TGTGCCAGCAGCACGCAGGGGCGTGAAAAACTGTTTTTT. The encoded protein is CASSTQGREKLFF.